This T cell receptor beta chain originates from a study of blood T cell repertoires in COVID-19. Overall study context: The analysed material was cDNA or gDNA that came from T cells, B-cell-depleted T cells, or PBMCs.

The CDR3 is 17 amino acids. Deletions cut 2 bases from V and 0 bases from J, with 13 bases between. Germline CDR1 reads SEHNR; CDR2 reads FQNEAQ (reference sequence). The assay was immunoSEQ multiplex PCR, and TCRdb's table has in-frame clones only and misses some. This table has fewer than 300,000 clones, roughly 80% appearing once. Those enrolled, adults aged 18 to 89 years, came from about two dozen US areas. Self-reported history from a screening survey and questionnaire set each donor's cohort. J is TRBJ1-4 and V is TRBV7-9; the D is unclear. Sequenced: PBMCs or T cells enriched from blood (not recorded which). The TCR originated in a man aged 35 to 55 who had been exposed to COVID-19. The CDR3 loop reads CASSLLVFHATNEKLFF. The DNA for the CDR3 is TGTGCCAGCAGCTTATTAGTTTTCCATGCAACTAATGAAAAACTGTTTTTT.